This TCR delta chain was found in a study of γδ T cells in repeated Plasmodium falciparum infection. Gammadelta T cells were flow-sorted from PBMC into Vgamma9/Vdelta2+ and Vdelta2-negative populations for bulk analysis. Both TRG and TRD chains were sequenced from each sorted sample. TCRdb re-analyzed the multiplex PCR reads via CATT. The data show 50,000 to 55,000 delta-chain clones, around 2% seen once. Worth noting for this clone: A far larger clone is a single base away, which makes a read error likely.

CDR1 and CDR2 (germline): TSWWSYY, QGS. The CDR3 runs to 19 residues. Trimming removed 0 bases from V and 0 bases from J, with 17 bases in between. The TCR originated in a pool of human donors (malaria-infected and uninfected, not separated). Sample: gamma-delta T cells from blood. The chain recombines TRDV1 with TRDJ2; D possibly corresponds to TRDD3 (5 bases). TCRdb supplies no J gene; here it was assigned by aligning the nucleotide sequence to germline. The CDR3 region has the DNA TGTGCTCTTGGGGAACTCGCTCGGGGGGCGCTAGCTTTGACAGCACAACTCTTCTTT. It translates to CALGELARGALALTAQLFF.